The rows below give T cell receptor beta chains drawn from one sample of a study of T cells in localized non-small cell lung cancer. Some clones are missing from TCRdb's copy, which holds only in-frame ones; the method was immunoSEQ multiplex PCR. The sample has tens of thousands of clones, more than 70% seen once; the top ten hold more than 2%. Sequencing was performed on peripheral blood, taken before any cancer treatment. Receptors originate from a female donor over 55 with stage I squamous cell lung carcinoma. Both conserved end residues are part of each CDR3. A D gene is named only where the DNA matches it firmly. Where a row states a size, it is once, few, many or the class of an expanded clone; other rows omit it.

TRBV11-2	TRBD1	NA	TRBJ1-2	CASSLDRVANYGYTF	TGTGCCAGCAGCTTGGACAGGGTAGCTAACTATGGCTACACCTTC
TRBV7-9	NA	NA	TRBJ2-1	CASRHRESDEQFF	TGTGCCAGCCGACACAGGGAGAGTGATGAGCAGTTCTTC
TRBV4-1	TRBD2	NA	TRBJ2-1	CASSQATSGRYNEQFF	TGCGCCAGCAGCCAAGCAACTAGCGGGAGGTACAATGAGCAGTTCTTC
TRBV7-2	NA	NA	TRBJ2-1	CASSLGTPNEQFF	TGTGCCAGCAGCTTAGGCACGCCGAATGAGCAGTTCTTC
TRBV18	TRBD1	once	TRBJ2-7	CASSPGTGVNEQYF	TGTGCCAGCTCACCCGGGACAGGGGTTAACGAGCAGTACTTC
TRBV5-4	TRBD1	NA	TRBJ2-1	CASSLDGQGANEQFF	TGTGCCAGCAGCTTGGATGGACAGGGGGCGAATGAGCAGTTCTTC
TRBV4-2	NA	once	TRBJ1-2	CASSPGQAGIYGYTF	TGTGCCAGCAGCCCTGGACAAGCTGGAATCTATGGCTACACCTTC
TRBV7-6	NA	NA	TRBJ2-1	CASSLAHLAGNEQFF	TGTGCCAGCAGCTTAGCCCACCTGGCGGGAAATGAGCAGTTCTTC
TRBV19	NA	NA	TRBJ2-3	CASSLNPQIRTDTQYF	TGTGCCAGTAGTCTTAACCCACAGATTCGCACAGATACGCAGTATTTT
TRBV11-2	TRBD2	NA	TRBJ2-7	CASSLDDLGTSGAGEQYF	TGTGCCAGCAGCTTAGATGATCTAGGGACTAGCGGAGCTGGGGAGCAGTACTTC
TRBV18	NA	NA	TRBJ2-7	CASSPDSPGAYEQYF	TGTGCCAGCTCACCGGATTCCCCGGGGGCCTACGAGCAGTACTTC
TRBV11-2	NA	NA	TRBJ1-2	CASSLPAEGGYTF	TGTGCCAGCAGCTTACCCGCGGAAGGGGGCTACACCTTC
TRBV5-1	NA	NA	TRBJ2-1	CASSTGQSNSYNEQFF	TGCGCCAGCAGCACCGGACAGAGTAACTCCTACAATGAGCAGTTCTTC
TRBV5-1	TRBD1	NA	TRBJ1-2	CASSLGTGRIYGYTF	TGCGCCAGCAGCTTGGGGACAGGGAGAATCTATGGCTACACCTTC
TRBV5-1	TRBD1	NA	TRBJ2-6	CASRGGQVLSGANVLTF	TGCGCCAGCAGGGGGGGACAGGTTCTCTCTGGGGCCAACGTCCTGACTTTC
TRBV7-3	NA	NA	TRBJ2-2	CASSSYTGELFF	TGTGCCAGCAGCTCGTACACCGGGGAGCTGTTTTTT
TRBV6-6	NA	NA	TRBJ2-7	CASSYGGGGQYF	TGTGCCAGCAGTTATGGAGGGGGCGGGCAGTACTTC
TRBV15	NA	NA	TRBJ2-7	CATSSSQAEQYF	TGTGCCACCAGCAGCTCCCAGGCCGAGCAGTACTTC
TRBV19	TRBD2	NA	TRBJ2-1	CASSSPGLAQASNEQFF	TGTGCCAGTAGTTCCCCGGGACTAGCCCAAGCCTCCAATGAGCAGTTCTTC
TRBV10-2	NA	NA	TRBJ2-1	CATEGEGPRSEQFF	TGCGCCACCGAGGGTGAGGGGCCCAGGAGTGAGCAGTTCTTC
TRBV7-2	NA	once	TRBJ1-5	CASSWGGRNSNQPQHF	TGTGCCAGCAGCTGGGGCGGGAGAAATAGCAATCAGCCCCAGCATTTT
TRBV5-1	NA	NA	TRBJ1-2	CASRTGAGGYTF	TGCGCCAGCCGGACGGGTGCGGGCGGCTACACCTTC
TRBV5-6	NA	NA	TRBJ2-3	CASSLALRNSPPDTQYF	TGTGCCAGCAGCCTTGCCCTACGGAATTCACCGCCAGATACGCAGTATTTT
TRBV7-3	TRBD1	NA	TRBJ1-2	CASSPTGTGVAYGYTF	TGTGCCAGCAGCCCGACCGGGACAGGGGTTGCCTATGGCTACACCTTC
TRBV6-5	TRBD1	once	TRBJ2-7	CASRNRGGYEQYF	TGTGCCAGCAGAAACAGGGGTGGGTACGAGCAGTACTTC
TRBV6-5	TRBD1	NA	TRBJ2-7	CASSSPDRAIYEQYF	TGTGCCAGCAGTTCCCCCGACAGGGCAATCTACGAGCAGTACTTC
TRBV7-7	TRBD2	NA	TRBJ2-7	CASSPELADSYEQYF	TGTGCTAGCAGCCCCGAACTAGCGGATTCCTACGAGCAGTACTTC
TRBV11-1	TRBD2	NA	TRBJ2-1	CASSKLAGLSSYNEQFF	TGTGCCAGCAGCAAACTAGCGGGATTAAGCTCCTACAATGAGCAGTTCTTC
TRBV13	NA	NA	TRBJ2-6	CASSLTSGANVLTF	TGTGCCAGCAGCTTAACGTCTGGGGCCAACGTCCTGACTTTC
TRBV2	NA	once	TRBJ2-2	CASNPVPNTGELFF	TGTGCCAGCAACCCGGTCCCGAACACCGGGGAGCTGTTTTTT
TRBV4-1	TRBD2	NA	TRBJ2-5	CASSPALAGAQETQYF	TGCGCCAGCAGCCCCGCACTAGCGGGAGCCCAAGAGACCCAGTACTTC
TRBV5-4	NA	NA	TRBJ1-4	CASSLGESATTNEKLFF	TGTGCCAGCAGCTTAGGGGAATCAGCTACAACTAATGAAAAACTGTTTTTT
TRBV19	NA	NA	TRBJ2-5	CASNRGSSGKETQYF	TGTGCCAGTAATAGAGGAAGCTCTGGTAAGGAGACCCAGTACTTC
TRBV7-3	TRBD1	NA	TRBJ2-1	CASSTGQGYNEQFF	TGTGCCAGCAGCACGGGACAGGGCTACAATGAGCAGTTCTTC
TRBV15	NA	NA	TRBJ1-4	CATSRAKGSNEKLFF	TGTGCCACCAGCAGAGCGAAGGGATCTAATGAAAAACTGTTTTTT